This is a list of T cell receptor beta chains from one sample in a study of molecular identifiers for immune sequencing clone quantification. TCRdb independently ran MiXCR on the PCR reads; one entry per CDR3 protein. The top ten hold 0.74% of the sample, which has about 320,000 distinct CDR3 sequences, roughly 24% seen once. The sample was naive CD8+ T cells from blood, with Jurkat cell RNA spiked in. The receptors originated from a human donor in good health. Some libraries in this study had Jurkat cell RNA spiked in. The conserved cysteine and the conserved F or W are not part of the CDR3 here. Some rows have no size entry. The others give once, few or many, or a class for an expanded clone.

clone_size v_call cdr3_aa
many TRBV12-3/TRBV12-4 ASSLIQGIQETQY
. TRBV29-1 SVGTGDNEQF
few TRBV11-3 ASSIRKTRYEQY
. TRBV4-1 ASSHESNTEAF
. TRBV4-1 ASSQVLSGGSYEQY
many TRBV4-3 ASSQDAGGPTDTQY
few TRBV23-1 ASPGLIRRSVEQY
. TRBV9 ASSPRGGAYEQY
many TRBV7-9 ASSSTGNADEQY
many TRBV4-3 ASSHSMRRGIFEQY
many TRBV12-3/TRBV12-4 ASSYSMNTEAF
many TRBV11-2 ASSLLRNKNNEQF
many TRBV7-2 ASSLAFGQGAGYETQY